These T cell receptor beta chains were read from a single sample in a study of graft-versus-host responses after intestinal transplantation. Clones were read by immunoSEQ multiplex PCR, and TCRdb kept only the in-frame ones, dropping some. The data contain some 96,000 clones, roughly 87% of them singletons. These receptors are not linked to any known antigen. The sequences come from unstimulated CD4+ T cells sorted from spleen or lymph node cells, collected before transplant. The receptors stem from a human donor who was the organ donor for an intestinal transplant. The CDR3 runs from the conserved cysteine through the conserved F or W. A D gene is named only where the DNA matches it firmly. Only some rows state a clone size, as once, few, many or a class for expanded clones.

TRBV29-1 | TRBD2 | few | CSVEDHRRLAGDTQYF
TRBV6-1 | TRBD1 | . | CASTNTGTGVHEQYF
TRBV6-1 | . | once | CASSEARDTQYF
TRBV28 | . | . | CASSDGTSGNTIYF
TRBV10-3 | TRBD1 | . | CAISESMDRVNTEAFF
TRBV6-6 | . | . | CASSAQGRGETQYF
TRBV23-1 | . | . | CASITGGEAQPQHF
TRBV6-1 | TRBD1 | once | CASSERGTESSSPLHF
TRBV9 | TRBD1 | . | CASSRWTGVGTNEKLFF
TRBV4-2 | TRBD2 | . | CASSQPGLATDTQYF
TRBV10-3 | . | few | CAISESGGQGEKLFF
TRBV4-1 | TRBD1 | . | CASTPGQGTIQYF
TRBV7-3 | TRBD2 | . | CASSLNGQLAGAETQYF
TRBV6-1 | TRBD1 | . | CASTDRGRNSPLHF
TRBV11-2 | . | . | CASSLDQQGWTIVSYEQYF
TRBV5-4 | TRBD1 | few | CASSRQQGMVYGYTF
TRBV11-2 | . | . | CASSKTGIEQFF
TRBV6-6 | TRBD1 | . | CASRVGTGKETQYF
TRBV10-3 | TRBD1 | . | CAIRDRGDNSPLHF
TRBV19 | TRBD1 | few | CASSTGTGGRSPLHF
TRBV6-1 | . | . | CASGSNQPQHF
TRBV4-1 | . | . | CASSHYEGENTGELFF
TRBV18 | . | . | CASSPPAANTGELFF
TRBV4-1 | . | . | CASSPTVNGQYF
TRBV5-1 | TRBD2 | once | CASKTSGGPYEQYF
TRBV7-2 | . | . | CASSTSNKWNEQYF
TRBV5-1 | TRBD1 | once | CASSLMSRTGGLNEKLFF
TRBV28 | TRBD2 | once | CASSLPAGGLKKYF
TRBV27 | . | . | CASSSGRINQPQHF
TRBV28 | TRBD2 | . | CASSDQTGSGGYDPTDTQYF
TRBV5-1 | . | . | CASMSGEIRETQYF
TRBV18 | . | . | CASSTFGGYAFF
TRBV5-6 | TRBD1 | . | CASSLSGTGGYEQYF
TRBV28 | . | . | CATGTSTEKLFF
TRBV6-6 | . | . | CASSPGRAYGYTF
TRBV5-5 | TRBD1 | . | CASTLQGAPRNEQFF
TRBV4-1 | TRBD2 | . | CASSHLGEGEQFF
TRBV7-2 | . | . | CASSLEKTQYF
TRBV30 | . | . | CAWGFGGEGGYTF
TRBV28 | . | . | CASSFRSMGNQPQHF
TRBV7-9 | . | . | CAIEGYGYTF
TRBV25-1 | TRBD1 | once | CASSETGGYLYGYTF
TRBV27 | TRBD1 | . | CASSPGTGGKTQYF
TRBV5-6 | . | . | CASSPYTREETQYF
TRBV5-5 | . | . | CASSQSTVYTEAFF
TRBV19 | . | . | CASGGASYGYTF
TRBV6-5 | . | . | CASSQTGRFSYEQYF
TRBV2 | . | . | CASSDLSYNSPLHF
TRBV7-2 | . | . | CASSRSASSGELFF
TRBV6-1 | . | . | CASSAGYEQYF
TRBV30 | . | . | CAWSVRHNQPQHF
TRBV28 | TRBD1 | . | CASSPPGQGASWTDTQYF
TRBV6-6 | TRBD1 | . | CASQTGGDGTGELFF
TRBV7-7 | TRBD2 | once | CASSLRAGTSALETQYF
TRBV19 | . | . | CASSFGRVGGPSTDTQYF
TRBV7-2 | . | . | CASSPPARPDTQYF
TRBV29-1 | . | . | CRVTGTHNEQFF
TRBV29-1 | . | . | CSVEDTGRGIYGYTF
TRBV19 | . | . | CASSIDGGRLLRGTEAFF
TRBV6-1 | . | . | CASSLENSNQPQHF